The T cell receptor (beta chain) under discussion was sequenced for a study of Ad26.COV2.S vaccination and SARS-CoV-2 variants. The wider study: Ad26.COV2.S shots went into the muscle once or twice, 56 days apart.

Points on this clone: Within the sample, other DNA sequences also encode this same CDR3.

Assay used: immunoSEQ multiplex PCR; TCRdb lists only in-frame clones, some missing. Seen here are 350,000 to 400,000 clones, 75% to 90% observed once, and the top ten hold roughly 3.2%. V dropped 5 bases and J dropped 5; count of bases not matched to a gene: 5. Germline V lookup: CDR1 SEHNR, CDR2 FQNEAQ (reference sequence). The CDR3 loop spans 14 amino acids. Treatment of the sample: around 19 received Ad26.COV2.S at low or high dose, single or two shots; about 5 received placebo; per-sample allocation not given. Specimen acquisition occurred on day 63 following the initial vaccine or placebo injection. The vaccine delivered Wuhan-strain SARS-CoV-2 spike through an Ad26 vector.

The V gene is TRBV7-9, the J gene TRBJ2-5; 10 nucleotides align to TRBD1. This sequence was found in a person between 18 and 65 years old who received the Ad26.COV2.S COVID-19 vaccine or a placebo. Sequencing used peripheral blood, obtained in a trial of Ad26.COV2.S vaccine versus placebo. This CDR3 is CASSPRQGAETQYF. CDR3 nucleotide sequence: TGTGCCAGCAGCCCAAGACAGGGGGCGGAGACCCAGTACTTC.